This T cell receptor beta chain was recorded in a study of CD8 T cells in ankylosing spondylitis. The CDR3 totals 15 residues. V shed 6 bases, J shed 1 base, and the junction held 4 bases outside the gene matches. This clonotype appeared many times. TCRdb re-derived calls from the 5' RACE reads in MiXCR, one entry per CDR3 protein. The table lists roughly 200,000 distinct CDR3 sequences, around a quarter of them singletons, with roughly 6.7% in the top ten. The TCR was taken from a male donor with ankylosing spondylitis or in good health (not recorded which). This chain links TRBV12-3 or TRBV12-4 with TRBJ2-2; 8 bases fit TRBD1. The specimen was blood, either unsorted or a sorted T cell fraction (not recorded which). The CDR3 coding sequence is TGTGCCAGCAGCCGTGGACAGGGGAACACCGGGGAGCTGTTTTTT. Translation: CASSRGQGNTGELFF.